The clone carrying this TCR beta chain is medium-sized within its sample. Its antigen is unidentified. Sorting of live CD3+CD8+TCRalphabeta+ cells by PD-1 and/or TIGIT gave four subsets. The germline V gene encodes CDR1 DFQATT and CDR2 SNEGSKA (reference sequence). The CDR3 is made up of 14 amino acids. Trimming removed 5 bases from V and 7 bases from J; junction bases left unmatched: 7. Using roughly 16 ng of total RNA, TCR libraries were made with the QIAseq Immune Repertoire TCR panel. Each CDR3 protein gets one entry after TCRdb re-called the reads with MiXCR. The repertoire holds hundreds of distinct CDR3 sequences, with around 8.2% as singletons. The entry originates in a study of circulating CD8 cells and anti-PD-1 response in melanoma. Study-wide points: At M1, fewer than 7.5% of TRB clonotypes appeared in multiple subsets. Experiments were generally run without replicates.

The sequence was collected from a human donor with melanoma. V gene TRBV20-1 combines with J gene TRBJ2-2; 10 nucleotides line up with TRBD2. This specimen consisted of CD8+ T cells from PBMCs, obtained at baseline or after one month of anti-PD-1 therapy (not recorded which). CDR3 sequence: CSAGPTSGYGELFF. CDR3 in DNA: TGCAGTGCTGGTCCGACTAGCGGGTACGGGGAGCTGTTTTTT.